This T cell receptor (beta chain) is drawn from a study of graft-versus-host responses after intestinal transplantation. Turning to the study itself: As for transplant type, recipients had multivisceral, liver-intestinal, or isolated intestinal grafts.

Study results and limitations: Among recipient marrow samples, GvH clones were found; some appeared first in ileum or blood.

Some clones are missing from TCRdb's copy, which holds only in-frame ones; the method was immunoSEQ multiplex PCR. The repertoire includes about 82,000 clones, less than 95% of them detected once, and around 0.37% sits in the top ten. With regard to this clone: What it binds is not known.

CDR1 is MDHEN and CDR2 is SYDVKM in the germline V gene. This CDR3 has 14 residues. The V and J ends lost 6 bases and 6 bases respectively, with 16 bases between them. The specimen comprised unstimulated CD4+ T cells sorted from spleen or lymph node cells, sampled before transplant. This TCR was recovered from a human donor who was the organ donor for an intestinal transplant. J is TRBJ2-3 and V is TRBV28; D not certain. The CDR3 DNA reads TGTGCCAGCAGGGCCACGACAACGGATGATACGCAGTATTTT. Translating gives CASRATTTDDTQYF.